This TCR beta chain was identified in a study of T cell responses to AZD1222 COVID-19 vaccine. With regard to this clone: The antigen remains undetermined.

Overall study results and limits: Researchers took repertoire samples only after the peak T cell response had come. Mostly white British, mostly female donors; authors suggested clonal diversity may be underestimated. The study identified only five to seven AZD1222 recipients as seropositive at baseline.

This table comes from immunoSEQ multiplex PCR, and its TCRdb copy is limited to in-frame clones, with some not included. The top ten clones hold about 4.1% of a sample with about 180,000 clones, about nine tenths of them seen once. The receptor was isolated from an adult who received the MenACWY meningococcal vaccine as a control. The input for sequencing was peripheral blood, taken 28 days after the second dose of the MenACWY control vaccine.

Written as DNA, the CDR3 is TGTGCCAGCAGTTGGAAGCGGGGGGCAGAAGAGACCCAGTACTTC. Protein sequence: CASSWKRGAEETQYF. The chain links TRBV5-8 to TRBJ2-5; TRBD2 agrees at 9 bases. Trimming removed 5 bases from V and 3 bases from J; junction bases left unmatched: 8. The CDR3 spans 15 residues. Germline values: CDR1 SGHTS, CDR2 YDEGEE. Filled out from reference TRBV5-8 and TRBJ2-5, the complete variable domain reads EAGVTQSPTHLIKTRGQQATLRCSPISGHTSVYWYQQALGLGLQFLLWYDEGEERNRGNFPPRFSGRQFPNYSSELNVNALELEDSALYLCASSWKRGAEETQYFGPGTRLLVL.